This T cell receptor beta chain was captured by sequencing in a study of cytomegalovirus exposure and HLA in healthy donors (dated by TCRdb to about 2017). Broadly, across the study: The 700 or so repertoires of the first cohort and the roughly 110 validation repertoires were produced on the same platform, according to a later analysis. The study aimed to test whether signatures of past pathogen exposure could be identified by cataloging public T cell receptors. Along with the approximately 700-subject first cohort, a separate validation cohort of over a hundred different subjects was used. To predict cytomegalovirus infection status, the study brought together high-throughput TCR immunosequencing, statistical association of individual TCRs with disease status, and machine learning. Study-wide conclusions, independent of this receptor: The study gave a list of more than 150 TCR beta chains associated with cytomegalovirus. While some public TCRs were present in many individuals, most TCR sequences turned up only very rarely across donors. All 120 repertoires were used to score co-occurrence in the validation cohort in a later analysis, because that analysis had no HLA typing for the cohort. The classifier was reported to diagnose cytomegalovirus status with high specificity and sensitivity in both the original cohort and the validation cohort. The authors suggested that the approach could potentially be extended to other disease states and immunological phenotypes. A later analysis found that TCRs clustered in the first cohort also tended to co-occur in the roughly 120 validation repertoires, with 90% to 95% of cluster scores above 0. Three of the identified cytomegalovirus-associated TCR beta chains were confirmed in vitro to be specific for cytomegalovirus antigens.

On this clone itself: Its antigen is still unknown. No much larger clonotype is one base removed from it; base qualities were not supplied.

Donors formed part of the validation cohort, which comprised over a hundred subjects and was distinct from the first cohort of 690 or so subjects. Library generation was performed with the immunoSEQ multiplex PCR assay. The source study handled its data this way. To diagnose cytomegalovirus status from the catalog of TCR beta chain sequences, a statistical classification framework was built. What TCRdb holds here is the immuneACCESS table cut down to in-frame rearrangements. Part of the clones is not present; checked against another copy, under half of the missing clones reflect an unresolved V gene, and the others are unexplained. Clonal size and the V and J genes are those of that table, whereas D and trimming came from the DNA. Within this sample are 150,000 or so clones, with 85% to 90% of them counted one time only. The top ten hold 0.95% to 1.5% of the sample. From its cysteine to its phenylalanine, the CDR3 spans 12 amino acids. The DNA shown is the 36-base CDR3, in frame from base 1. From a lookup of the germline V gene (reference sequence), CDR1 and CDR2 are SGHNT and YYREEE. Trimming removed 6 bases from V and 6 bases from J, leaving 9 bases between the germline ends.

The rearranged chain carries TRBV5-4 and TRBJ2-2, and TRBD2 may be the D gene, going by 6 matching bases. The receptor was isolated from a young woman in good health and CMV-seronegative. Sequencing input: PBMCs. At the DNA level, the sequence is TGTGCCAGCACCTGGGACTCCGGGGAGCTGTTTTTT. It is translated as CASTWDSGELFF.